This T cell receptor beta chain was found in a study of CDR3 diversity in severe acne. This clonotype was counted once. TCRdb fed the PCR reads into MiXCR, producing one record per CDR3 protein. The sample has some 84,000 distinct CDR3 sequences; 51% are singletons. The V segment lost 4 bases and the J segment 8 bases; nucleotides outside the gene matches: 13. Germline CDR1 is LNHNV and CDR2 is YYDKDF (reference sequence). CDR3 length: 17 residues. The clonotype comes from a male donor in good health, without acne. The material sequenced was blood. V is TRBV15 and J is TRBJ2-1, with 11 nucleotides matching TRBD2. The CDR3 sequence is CATSTGLAGRAGDEQFF. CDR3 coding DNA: TGTGCCACCAGCACCGGACTAGCGGGTAGGGCCGGCGATGAGCAGTTCTTC. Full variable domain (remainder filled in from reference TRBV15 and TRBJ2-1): DAMVIQNPRYQVTQFGKPVTLSCSQTLNHNVMYWYQQKSSQAPKLLFHYYDKDFNNEADTPDNFQSRRPNTSFCFLDIRSPGLGDTAMYLCATSTGLAGRAGDEQFFGPGTRLTVL.